A selection of T cell receptor beta chains follows, all from one sample in a study of long-term antiretroviral therapy in people with HIV. Assay: immunoSEQ multiplex PCR; the TCRdb copy retains only in-frame clones and omits some. Here the sample spans 20,000 to 30,000 clones, roughly 87% being singletons. The starting material was unsorted PBMCs, obtained 0.4 years after starting antiretroviral therapy. The receptors stem from a man in his forties or fifties with HIV. CDR3s include the opening cysteine and the closing phenylalanine or tryptophan. A D gene is named only where the DNA matches it firmly. Size is omitted from some rows. Given values are once, few, many or a class for expanded clones.

J gene,D gene,CDR3 length,V gene,clone size,CDR3 protein,CDR3 DNA
TRBJ1-5,-,13,TRBV4-1,-,CASTEREGQPQHF,TGCGCCAGCACAGAAAGGGAAGGCCAGCCCCAGCATTTT
TRBJ2-7,TRBD2,17,TRBV11-3,-,CASSFWVTSGGSYEQYF,TGTGCCAGCAGCTTCTGGGTGACTAGCGGGGGGTCGTACGAGCAGTACTTC
TRBJ1-1,-,17,TRBV11-2,-,CASSLEVRGPMNTEAFF,TGTGCCAGCAGCTTAGAAGTACGAGGACCAATGAACACTGAAGCTTTCTTT
TRBJ1-1,-,11,TRBV7-6,-,CASSDTVKAFF,TGTGCCAGCAGCGACACGGTTAAAGCTTTCTTT
TRBJ2-5,TRBD2,17,TRBV29-1,-,CSVGGRTSGESVETQYF,TGCAGCGTTGGGGGGCGGACTAGCGGGGAGAGTGTAGAGACCCAGTACTTC
TRBJ1-2,-,17,TRBV6-1,once,CASSGGSGTLLIYGYTF,TGTGCCAGCAGTGGGGGAAGCGGTACACTGCTAATATATGGCTACACCTTC
TRBJ1-1,-,14,TRBV5-4,-,CASSLYNMEAEAFF,TGTGCCAGCAGCTTGTACAACATGGAGGCTGAAGCTTTCTTT
TRBJ1-3,-,14,TRBV6-6,few,CASNTGTTGNTIYF,TGTGCCAGCAATACGGGGACAACCGGAAACACCATATATTTT
TRBJ2-4,-,15,TRBV28,-,CASWNGGVGKNIQYF,TGTGCCAGCTGGAATGGAGGGGTTGGCAAAAACATTCAGTACTTC
TRBJ1-1,-,14,TRBV28,-,CASSPGGMHTEAFF,TGTGCCAGCAGCCCCGGAGGAATGCACACTGAAGCTTTCTTT
TRBJ2-7,-,14,TRBV5-8,-,CASSPLVSPFQQYF,TGTGCCAGCAGCCCCTTGGTCTCCCCCTTTCAACAGTACTTC
TRBJ2-7,TRBD1,14,TRBV18,-,CASSSGGLIYEQYF,TGTGCCAGCTCATCAGGGGGCTTAATCTACGAGCAGTACTTC
TRBJ1-1,-,11,TRBV28,-,CASSVSPEAFF,TGTGCCAGCAGCGTCTCCCCTGAAGCTTTCTTT
TRBJ1-2,-,14,TRBV6-6,-,CASSSRYEGHGYTF,TGTGCCAGCAGTTCCCGCTACGAGGGTCATGGCTACACCTTC
TRBJ2-7,-,14,TRBV7-9,-,CASSSGGGAYEQYF,TGTGCCAGCAGCTCTGGCGGAGGGGCCTACGAGCAGTACTTC
TRBJ2-1,TRBD2,16,TRBV28,-,CASRTSGANAYNEQFF,TGTGCCAGCAGAACTAGCGGGGCTAATGCCTACAATGAGCAGTTCTTC
TRBJ1-5,-,14,TRBV2,-,CASRRERGNQPQHF,TGTGCCAGCAGGAGGGAGAGGGGCAATCAGCCCCAGCATTTT
TRBJ1-2,TRBD1,15,TRBV28,-,CASRLTGEANYGYTF,TGTGCCAGCAGGCTGACAGGGGAGGCTAACTATGGCTACACCTTC
TRBJ1-5,-,14,TRBV2,-,CASSGLWGNQPQHF,TGTGCCAGCAGCGGACTCTGGGGCAATCAGCCCCAGCATTTT
TRBJ1-2,-,15,TRBV30,-,CAFGLGGEWGYGYTF,TGTGCCTTCGGATTGGGGGGCGAATGGGGGTATGGCTACACCTTC
TRBJ2-5,-,11,TRBV7-6,once,CASSFQETQYF,TGTGCCAGCAGCTTTCAAGAGACCCAGTACTTC
TRBJ1-2,-,14,TRBV5-6,few,CASSLGRGGYGYTF,TGTGCCAGCAGCCTTGGGAGGGGCGGCTATGGCTACACCTTC
TRBJ1-2,-,17,TRBV7-2,-,CASSSNRERGFGYGYTF,TGTGCCAGCAGCTCGAACAGGGAAAGGGGTTTCGGCTATGGCTACACCTTC
TRBJ2-3,-,13,TRBV7-7,few,CASSLEGTDTQYF,TGTGCTAGCAGCTTAGAAGGCACAGATACGCAGTATTTT
TRBJ1-1,-,13,TRBV11-2,once,CASSLAGTTEAFF,TGTGCCAGCAGCTTAGCAGGGACCACTGAAGCTTTCTTT
TRBJ1-1,-,13,TRBV4-1,-,CASSRLGDTEAFF,TGCGCCAGCAGCCGTCTAGGAGACACTGAAGCTTTCTTT
TRBJ1-4,-,14,TRBV2,-,CASIGHETNEKLFF,TGTGCCAGCATCGGGCACGAAACTAATGAAAAACTGTTTTTT
TRBJ2-1,-,15,TRBV4-1,-,CASSQDQDIGNEQFF,TGCGCCAGCAGCCAAGATCAGGATATAGGGAATGAGCAGTTCTTC
TRBJ2-4,TRBD2,17,TRBV9,-,CASSATASGGAKNIQYF,TGTGCCAGCAGCGCCACCGCGAGCGGGGGGGCCAAAAACATTCAGTACTTC
TRBJ2-7,-,15,TRBV5-1,-,CASSLGEVSRGEQYF,TGCGCCAGCAGCTTGGGGGAGGTTTCGAGGGGGGAGCAGTACTTC
TRBJ2-2,TRBD1,13,TRBV5-1,-,CASSLQGDGELFF,TGCGCCAGCAGCTTACAGGGGGACGGGGAGCTGTTTTTT
TRBJ1-2,TRBD1,16,TRBV5-1,-,CASSLGGHATGDGYTF,TGCGCCAGCAGCTTAGGTGGTCACGCTACAGGGGATGGCTACACCTTC
TRBJ2-7,-,15,TRBV25-1,-,CASSGGTYALDEQYF,TGTGCCAGCAGTGGAGGGACGTACGCTTTGGACGAGCAGTACTTC
TRBJ1-5,-,14,TRBV6-5,-,CASSLGQTNQPQHF,TGTGCCAGCAGTCTAGGACAGACCAATCAGCCCCAGCATTTT
TRBJ1-6,TRBD1,16,TRBV7-9,medium-sized,CASSSGTEGFRSPLHF,TGTGCCAGCAGCTCCGGGACAGAGGGATTTAGGTCACCCCTCCACTTT
TRBJ2-3,TRBD1,15,TRBV28,-,CASSKPGQGTDTQYF,TGTGCCAGCAGCAAACCGGGACAGGGGACAGATACGCAGTATTTT
TRBJ2-6,-,17,TRBV4-3,-,CASSQGTRAAGANVLTF,TGCGCCAGCAGCCAAGGGACCAGGGCTGCTGGGGCCAACGTCCTGACTTTC
TRBJ1-1,-,13,TRBV18,-,CASSSDSYTEAFF,TGTGCCAGCTCATCGGACAGCTACACTGAAGCTTTCTTT
TRBJ1-2,-,14,TRBV6-1,few,CASSGYRGLYGYTF,TGTGCCAGCAGTGGCTACCGGGGCCTCTATGGCTACACCTTC
TRBJ2-2,-,15,TRBV6-1,-,CASIRDFTGTGELFF,TGTGCCAGCATTCGGGACTTTACAGGTACCGGGGAGCTGTTTTTT